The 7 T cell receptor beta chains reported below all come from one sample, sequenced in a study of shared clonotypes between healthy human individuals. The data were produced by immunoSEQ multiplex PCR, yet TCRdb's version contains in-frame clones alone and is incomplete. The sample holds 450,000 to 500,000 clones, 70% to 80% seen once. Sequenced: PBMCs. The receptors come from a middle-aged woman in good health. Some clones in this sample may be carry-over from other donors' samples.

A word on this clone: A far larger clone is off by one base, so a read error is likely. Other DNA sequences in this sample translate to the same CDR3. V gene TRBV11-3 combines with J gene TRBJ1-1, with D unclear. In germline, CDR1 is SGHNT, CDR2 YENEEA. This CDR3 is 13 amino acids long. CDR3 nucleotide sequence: TGTGCCAGCAGCTTAGTTGAGAACACCGAAGCTTTCTTT. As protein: CASSLVENTEAFF.

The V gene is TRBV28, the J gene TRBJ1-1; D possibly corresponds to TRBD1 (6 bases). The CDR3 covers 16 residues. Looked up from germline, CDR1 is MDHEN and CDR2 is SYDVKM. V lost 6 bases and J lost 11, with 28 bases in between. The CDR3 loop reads CASSTYPGGGFRMAFF. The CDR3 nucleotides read TGTGCCAGCAGCACTTACCCCGGGGGCGGGTTTCGTATGGCTTTCTTT.

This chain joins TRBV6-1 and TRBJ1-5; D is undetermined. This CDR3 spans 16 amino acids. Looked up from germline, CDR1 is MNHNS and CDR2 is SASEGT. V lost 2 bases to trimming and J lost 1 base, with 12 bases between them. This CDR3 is CASSESQASSNQPQHF. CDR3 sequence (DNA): TGTGCCAGCAGTGAAAGCCAGGCTTCAAGCAATCAGCCCCAGCATTTT.

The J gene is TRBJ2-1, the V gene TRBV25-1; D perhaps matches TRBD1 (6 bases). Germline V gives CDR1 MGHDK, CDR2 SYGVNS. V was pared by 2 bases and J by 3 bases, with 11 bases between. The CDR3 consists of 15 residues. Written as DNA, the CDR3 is TGTGCCAGCAGTGAACTCGGACAGAGCTACAATGAGCAGTTCTTC. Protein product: CASSELGQSYNEQFF.

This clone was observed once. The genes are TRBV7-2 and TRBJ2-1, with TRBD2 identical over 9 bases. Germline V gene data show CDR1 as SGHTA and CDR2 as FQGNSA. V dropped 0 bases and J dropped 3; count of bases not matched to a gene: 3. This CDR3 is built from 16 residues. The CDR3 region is CASSLAAGGFYNEQFF. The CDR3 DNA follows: TGTGCCAGCAGCTTAGCGGCGGGAGGGTTCTACAATGAGCAGTTCTTC.

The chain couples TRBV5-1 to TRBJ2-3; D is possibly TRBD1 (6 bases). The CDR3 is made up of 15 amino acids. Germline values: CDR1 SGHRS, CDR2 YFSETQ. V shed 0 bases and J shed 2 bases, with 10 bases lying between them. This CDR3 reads CASSLAQGITDTQYF. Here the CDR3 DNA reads TGCGCCAGCAGCTTGGCTCAGGGGATCACAGATACGCAGTATTTT.

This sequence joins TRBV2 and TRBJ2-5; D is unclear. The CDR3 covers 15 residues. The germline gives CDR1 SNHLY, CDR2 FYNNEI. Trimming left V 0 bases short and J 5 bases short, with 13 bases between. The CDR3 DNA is TGTGCCAGCAGTGAAGCGCGGCAGGCTGGCGAGACCCAGTACTTC. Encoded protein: CASSEARQAGETQYF.